The present TCR beta chain was sequenced within a study of OX40 agonist ivuxolimab in advanced cancers. Study context: Three patients showed partial responses: one hepatocellular carcinoma and two cutaneous melanoma cases. General study findings and limits: With doses of 0.1 to 3.0 mg/kg, CD4+ and CD8+ blood T cells had undergone clonal expansion by week 6.

As to this clone: Antigen specificity is unknown.

Between the trimmed V and J ends, which lost 1 base and 3 bases, there was a span of 7 bases. Germline V gene sequence: CDR1 LGHNA, CDR2 YSLEER. This CDR3 is built from 13 residues. This table comes from immunoSEQ multiplex PCR, and its TCRdb copy is limited to in-frame clones, with some not included. The table lists 52,000 or so clones, approximately 88% of them singletons. The TCR originated in an adult with an advanced solid tumor such as melanoma, head and neck, liver or kidney cancer. The material sequenced was CD4+ or CD8+ T cells sorted from blood, taken in a trial of the OX40 agonist ivuxolimab. The rearrangement uses TRBV4-3 and TRBJ2-7, with no clear D. CDR3 DNA: TGCGCCAGCAGCCAAGTTCCTTTCTACGAGCAGTACTTC. It translates to CASSQVPFYEQYF.